The 20 T cell receptor beta chains below were found in one sample sequenced in a study of blood T cell repertoires in COVID-19. Generated by immunoSEQ multiplex PCR, the TCRdb table keeps only in-frame clones and is missing some. The table lists fewer than 500,000 clones, about nine tenths of them singletons. Sequenced sample: PBMCs or T cells enriched from blood (not recorded which). The receptors originated from a woman aged 18-30 years who had recovered from COVID-19.

The rearrangement joins TRBV11-2 to TRBJ2-3; 8 positions agree with TRBD2. This CDR3 comprises 14 residues. V was clipped by 4 bases and J by 3 bases; unmatched bases: 3. Germline CDR1 reads SGHAT; CDR2 reads FQNNGV. CDR3 region: CASSSAGGTDTQYF. In nucleotides, the CDR3 is TGTGCCAGCAGCTCGGCGGGGGGAACAGATACGCAGTATTTT.

The rearrangement joins TRBV10-3 to TRBJ1-4; no clear D. The CDR3 sequence is 13 residues long. V lost 10 bases and J lost 3, with 12 bases in between. Per germline, CDR1 ENHRY and CDR2 SYGVKD. CDR3 nucleotides: TGTGCCACCACGACATCGCCTAATGAAAAACTGTTTTTT. Protein sequence: CATTTSPNEKLFF.

This sequence joins TRBV19 and TRBJ2-2; D may be TRBD1 (5 bases). This CDR3 has 14 amino acids. CDR1 and CDR2 from the germline V gene are LNHDA and SQIVND (reference sequence). V lost 5 bases and J lost 1, with 8 bases in between. In DNA form, the CDR3 reads TGTGCCAGTAGTCAGGGCTTGAACACCGGGGAGCTGTTTTTT. Encoded protein: CASSQGLNTGELFF. Looking up the rest from reference TRBV19 and TRBJ2-2 gives the full variable domain: DGGITQSPKYLFRKEGQNVTLSCEQNLNHDAMYWYRQDPGQGLRLIYYSQIVNDFQKGDIAEGYSVSREKKESFPLTVTSAQKNPTAFYLCASSQGLNTGELFFGEGSRLTVL.

The V call is TRBV27, the J call TRBJ2-7; perhaps TRBD1 as D (5 bases). V lost 7 bases to trimming and J lost 4 bases, with 14 bases between them. The CDR3 extends over 13 amino acids. Per germline, CDR1 MNHEY and CDR2 SMNVEV (reference sequence). DNA of the CDR3: TGTGCCAGCAAGCAGGACACAAGTTACGAGCAGTACTTC. Protein sequence: CASKQDTSYEQYF.

The chain couples TRBV2 to TRBJ1-2, with TRBD1 identical over 8 bases. There are 12 residues in the CDR3. CDR1 SNHLY and CDR2 FYNNEI come from the germline V gene. V shed 6 bases, J shed 4 bases, and the junction held 1 base outside the gene matches. The CDR3 DNA is TGTGCCAGCAGGACAGGGGTCTATGGCTACACCTTC. This encodes CASRTGVYGYTF.

This clone was observed a few times. The V call is TRBV7-8, the J call TRBJ1-1, with TRBD1 as a possible D gene (5 bases). The CDR3 is made up of 13 amino acids. V shed 1 base and J shed 6 bases, with 9 bases lying between them. Germline V gene data show CDR1 as SGHVS and CDR2 as FQNEAQ. CDR3 bases: TGTGCCAGCAGCTTAGTAGAGACAGCTGAAGCTTTCTTT. Translation gives CASSLVETAEAFF.

CDR3 amino acids: CASGLVGSEIVHRDRANTGELFF. The CDR3 coding sequence is TGTGCTAGTGGTTTGGTTGGGTCCGAGATAGTTCATCGGGACAGGGCGAACACCGGGGAGCTGTTTTTT. The chain links TRBV12-5 to TRBJ2-2; 9 nucleotides line up with TRBD1. Germline V gene data show CDR1 as LGHNT and CDR2 as FRNRAP. This CDR3 is 23 amino acids long. After removal of 0 bases from V and 0 bases from J, the junction contained 20 bases not matched to a gene.

This clone showed up just a few times. The chain couples TRBV6-4 to TRBJ1-1; D perhaps matches TRBD1 (5 bases). From germline, CDR1 is MRHNA and CDR2 SNTAGT. The CDR3 runs 14 residues. Trimming took off 5 bases at V and 3 bases at J, with 13 bases between the two ends. Here the CDR3 reads CASSQQEFDTEAFF. CDR3 nucleotide sequence: TGTGCCAGCAGTCAACAGGAGTTTGACACTGAAGCTTTCTTT.

This chain uses TRBV30 with TRBJ1-1; D uncertain. There are 11 residues in the CDR3. V lost 3 bases and J 10 bases, leaving 12 bases between the germline ends. CDR1 is GTSNPN and CDR2 is SVGIG in the germline V gene (reference sequence). The CDR3 DNA reads as TGTGCCTGGAGCGACTCTCAAAGAGCTTTCTTT. Protein product: CAWSDSQRAFF.

As to this clone: In the same sample, other DNA sequences code for this CDR3. V usage is TRBV7-9 and J usage is TRBJ2-7, with 7 bases that match TRBD1. Germline V CDR1 and CDR2: SEHNR, FQNEAQ (reference sequence). The CDR3 runs to 13 residues. J was trimmed by 1 base and V by 5 bases; bases with no gene match: 2. The CDR3 sequence: CASSRDSSYEQYF. CDR3 DNA: TGTGCCAGCAGCCGGGACAGTTCCTACGAGCAGTACTTC.

V and J are TRBV3-1 (or the pseudogene TRBV3-2) and TRBJ1-5, with D perhaps matching TRBD1 (5 bases). The V and J ends lost 4 bases and 6 bases respectively, with 13 bases between them. This CDR3 has 14 amino acids. Germline V lookup: CDR1 LGHDT, CDR2 YNNKEL (reference sequence). CDR3 in amino acids: CASSLSGSGQPQHF. The DNA of the CDR3 is TGTGCCAGCAGCCTGTCAGGGTCTGGTCAGCCCCAGCATTTT.

This chain links TRBV3-1 (or the pseudogene TRBV3-2) with TRBJ2-5, with D perhaps matching TRBD1 (6 bases). There are 15 residues in the CDR3. Per germline, CDR1 LGHDT and CDR2 YNNKEL (reference sequence). Between the trimmed V and J ends, which lost 0 bases and 5 bases, there was a span of 13 bases. The CDR3 loop is CASSQDAGVWETQYF. The DNA for the CDR3 is TGTGCCAGCAGCCAAGACGCAGGGGTCTGGGAGACCCAGTACTTC.

The V gene is TRBV7-2, the J gene TRBJ2-7, with 10 bases that match TRBD1. The V gene end was trimmed by 4 bases and the J gene end by 2 bases; junction bases not matched to a gene: 5. This CDR3 has 15 amino acids. The germline CDR1 and CDR2 sequences are SGHTA and FQGNSA. Written as DNA, the CDR3 is TGTGCCAGCAGCTCCGGACAGGGGGTAACCTACGAGCAGTACTTC. This codes for CASSSGQGVTYEQYF.

The chain has TRBV9 and TRBJ1-2; tentatively, D is TRBD1 (6 bases). Trimming stripped 0 bases from V and 7 bases from J, with 16 bases between. This CDR3 region has 15 residues. Germline V lookup: CDR1 SGDLS, CDR2 YYNGEE. The CDR3 nucleotides read TGTGCCAGCAGCGTAGGTGCAGGGGCGGGCATTGGCTACACCTTC. It is translated as CASSVGAGAGIGYTF.

This chain connects TRBV9 to TRBJ2-1, with 10 bases matching TRBD1. The trim removed 5 bases at V and 10 bases at J, leaving 9 bases unmatched. This CDR3 contains 14 residues. CDR1 SGDLS and CDR2 YYNGEE come from the germline V gene. CDR3 protein: CASSYDRGRKEQFF. CDR3 coding DNA: TGTGCCAGCAGTTACGACAGGGGGCGCAAGGAGCAGTTCTTC.

The chain joins TRBV4-1 to TRBJ2-1; TRBD2 agrees at 11 bases. The V and J ends lost 1 base and 4 bases, in that order; junction bases with no gene match: 6. The CDR3 is 17 amino acids. The germline V gene has CDR1 MGHRA and CDR2 YSYEKL. In nucleotides, the CDR3 is TGCGCCAGCAGCCAAGGGGGTCGACTAGCGGGGTACAATGAGCAGTTCTTC. Amino acids: CASSQGGRLAGYNEQFF.

The chain uses TRBV2 and TRBJ1-2; 9 bases fit TRBD1. J was trimmed by 5 bases and V by 2 bases; bases with no gene match: 6. Germline CDR1 is SNHLY and CDR2 is FYNNEI. CDR3 length: 15 residues. CDR3 nucleotides: TGTGCCAGCAGTGAAAGGACAGGGGCTCCTTATGGCTACACCTTC. It encodes CASSERTGAPYGYTF.

The rearrangement joins TRBV28 to TRBJ1-5; D is ambiguous. V was cut by 6 bases and J by 5 bases, with 11 bases left in between. The CDR3 runs 13 residues. Germline-derived CDR1 and CDR2 are MDHEN and SYDVKM. DNA of the CDR3: TGTGCCAGCAGGTGGACTCTGTATCAGCCCCAGCATTTT. As protein: CASRWTLYQPQHF.

The chain joins TRBV7-9 to TRBJ1-6; TRBD1 might be the D (6 bases). CDR3 length: 17 amino acids. CDR1 SEHNR and CDR2 FQNEAQ come from the germline V gene (reference sequence). V was shortened by 1 base and J by 10 bases, with 20 bases between the two germline ends. CDR3 loop: CASSLVRGTGKDSPLHF. CDR3 nucleotides: TGTGCCAGCAGCTTAGTCAGGGGAACAGGGAAAGACTCACCCCTCCACTTT.

This chain uses TRBV3-1 (or the pseudogene TRBV3-2) with TRBJ1-5; D is unclear. The germline CDR1 and CDR2 sequences are LGHDT and YNNKEL (reference sequence). V was pared by 0 bases and J by 0 bases, with 3 bases between. The CDR3 is 14 amino acids. The CDR3 is CASSQEYSNQPQHF. The CDR3 bases are TGTGCCAGCAGCCAAGAATATAGCAATCAGCCCCAGCATTTT.